This is a list of T cell receptor beta chains from one sample in a study of cytomegalovirus exposure and HLA in healthy donors. Some clones are missing from TCRdb's copy, which holds only in-frame ones; the method was immunoSEQ multiplex PCR. The sample holds 84,000 or so clones, roughly 84% seen once. The sample taken for sequencing was PBMCs. Receptors originate from a man aged 30-40 years in good health and CMV-seronegative. The CDR3 runs from the conserved cysteine through the conserved F or W. The D gene is left open where the match is weak. The size field is filled for only some rows; it gives once, few, many or a size class.

clone_size	v_call	cdr3_length	d_call	j_call	cdr3_nt	cdr3_aa
.	TRBV10-3	16	.	TRBJ2-3	TGTGCCATCAGAAGGGGGGGTACCTCTAGCACAGATACGCAGTATTTT	CAIRRGGTSSTDTQYF
.	TRBV29-1	12	.	TRBJ2-1	TGCAGCGTTGGAACGGTTTACAATGAGCAGTTCTTC	CSVGTVYNEQFF
.	TRBV18	15	TRBD1	TRBJ1-1	TGTGCCAGCTCACCCACGACAGGGGCTCCCCCTGAAGCTTTCTTT	CASSPTTGAPPEAFF
.	TRBV7-9	14	.	TRBJ2-7	TGTGCCAGCAGCTTAGTTCTCGCGCCCTACGAGCAGTACTTC	CASSLVLAPYEQYF
.	TRBV6-1	19	TRBD2	TRBJ2-1	TGTGCCAGCAGTGATGCGACTAGCGGGGGGGCTAGGGGAACAAATGAGCAGTTCTTC	CASSDATSGGARGTNEQFF
.	TRBV4-1	15	TRBD1	TRBJ1-1	TGCGCCAGCAGCCTAGGACAGGGAATGAACACTGAAGCTTTCTTT	CASSLGQGMNTEAFF
once	TRBV28	16	.	TRBJ1-5	TGTGCCAGCAGTTTAGTTGGGCAGGGTAGCAATCAGCCCCAGCATTTT	CASSLVGQGSNQPQHF
once	TRBV11-3	14	TRBD1	TRBJ2-1	TGTGCCAGCAGCCCACGGGACAGGGCCCATGAGCAGTTCTTC	CASSPRDRAHEQFF
.	TRBV7-2	14	TRBD1	TRBJ1-1	TGTGCCAGCAGCTTCAGGCAGGGGGTAACTGAAGCTTTCTTT	CASSFRQGVTEAFF
.	TRBV19	13	.	TRBJ2-7	TGTGCCAGTAGTCCGACAGGAGCCTACGAGCAGTACTTC	CASSPTGAYEQYF